This record covers a single TCR beta chain. What antigen it recognizes has not been identified. No much larger clone exists at a distance of one base, and base qualities are not known. These data originate in a study of blood T cell repertoires in COVID-19 (dated by TCRdb to about 2020). Study-level background: Collaborator samples came from the United States, Italy and Spain and covered acute and convalescent phases of COVID-19. The material from the prospective study consisted of cDNA or gDNA derived from T cells, B-cell-depleted T cells, or PBMCs. The dataset comprised deeply sampled blood TCRbeta repertoires from subjects exposed to, actively infected with, or recovered from COVID-19. The repertoires were released in a freely available public database meant as a resource for research on the immune response to SARS-CoV-2. The samples were drawn from the first 160 participants of the ongoing ImmuneRACE study and from roughly 1,300 subjects provided by 6 global collaborators. Nearly every sample came with metadata listing a de-identified subject ID, COVID-19 status, age in years and sex. Where available, HLA class I and class II types were taken from metadata supplied by the sample provider and were not determined by assay-based typing.

TCRbeta CDR3 regions were amplified from genomic DNA by means of the immunoSEQ Assay, a bias-controlled multiplex PCR. The original pipeline was this. Nucleated cell counts per sample were estimated from amplification of reference gene primers within the assay. To quantify the absolute abundance of each unique TCRbeta CDR3 rearrangement, sequence reads were collapsed and filtered. For each sample, productive Simpson clonality was calculated by taking the square root of Simpson's diversity index across productive rearrangements. In TCRdb, the immuneACCESS table is reduced to in-frame sequences with V and J assigned. These tables do not hold every clone; where another copy was compared, an unresolved V gene accounts for under half, and the others remain unexplained. V, J and clone size were drawn from that table, and D and trimming were deduced from the DNA. The sample contains under 200,000 clones, 85% of them found a single time. Together, the top ten hold roughly 0.91% of the sample.

Taken from cysteine to phenylalanine, the CDR3 has 15 residues. CDR3 DNA is the only sequence kept; it has 45 bases, read in frame from the first base. The junction shows trimming of 4 bases on V and 3 bases on J, plus 13 bases between the germline ends. CDR1 and CDR2, per the germline V gene, are SGHVS and FQNEAQ. In Seattle, one collaborating source enrolled patients while the infection was active and tracked those patients longitudinally over the course of disease. Whole blood was collected in K2EDTA tubes by collaborating institutions according to the institutions' own protocols. For TCRbeta analysis, collaborator samples were shipped as frozen whole blood, as isolated PBMCs, or as DNA extracted from either sample type. General study outcomes and caveats: The amount of clinical and demographic metadata varied by source and participant and was provided uncurated.

The receptor comes from a man aged 55 to 70 with COVID-19, enrolled during active disease. The specimen was peripheral blood. The receptor chain draws on TRBV7-8 and TRBJ1-5; perhaps TRBD1 is the D gene, with 6 bases matching. The bases are TGTGCCAGCAGCTCCATAGGGGGATTCAATCAGCCCCAGCATTTT. This is translated as CASSSIGGFNQPQHF.